This TCR beta chain was captured by sequencing in a study of blood T cell repertoires in COVID-19. On the study more broadly: The United States, Italy and Spain were the sources of the acute and convalescent COVID-19 samples. From T cells, B-cell-depleted T cells, or PBMCs came the material, which was cDNA or gDNA.

The table came from immunoSEQ multiplex PCR; TCRdb's copy has only in-frame clones and leaves some out. The sample consists of under 200,000 clones, less than 90% of them appearing once. This clone was observed a handful of times. The receptor comes from a woman in her seventies with acute or convalescent COVID-19. The specimen sequenced was peripheral blood.

The CDR3 DNA reads TGTGCCAGTAGTATATCTCAGTCCAACTATGGCTACACCTTC. Its protein is CASSISQSNYGYTF. This chain links TRBV19 with TRBJ1-2; D gene unclear. CDR3 size: 14 residues. Germline CDR1 LNHDA, CDR2 SQIVND (reference sequence). V lost 2 bases to trimming and J lost 2 bases, with 9 bases between them.